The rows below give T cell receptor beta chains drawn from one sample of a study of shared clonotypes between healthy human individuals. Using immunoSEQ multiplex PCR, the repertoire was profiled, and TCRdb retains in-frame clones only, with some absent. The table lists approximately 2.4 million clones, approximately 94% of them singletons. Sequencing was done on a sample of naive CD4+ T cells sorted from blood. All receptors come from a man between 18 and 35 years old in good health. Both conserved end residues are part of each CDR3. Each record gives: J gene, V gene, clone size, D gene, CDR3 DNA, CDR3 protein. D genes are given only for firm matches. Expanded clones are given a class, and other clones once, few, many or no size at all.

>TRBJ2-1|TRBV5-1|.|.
TGCGCCAGCACCCGCCCCCCTAGCGGGACAGGCAATGAGCAGTTCTTC
CASTRPPSGTGNEQFF
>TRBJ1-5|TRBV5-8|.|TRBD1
TGTGCCAGCAGCCCTGGACAGGGGGCCGGTCAGCCCCAGCATTTT
CASSPGQGAGQPQHF
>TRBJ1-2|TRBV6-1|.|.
TGTGCCAGCAGTGAACCCAGGGATCGGGGCTACACCTTC
CASSEPRDRGYTF
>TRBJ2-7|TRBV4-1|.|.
TGCGCCAGCAGGCCTAGACTGCTGAGCTCCTACGAGCAGTACTTC
CASRPRLLSSYEQYF
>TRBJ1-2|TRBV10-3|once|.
TGTGCCATCAGACCCGACATAAGCGGCTACACCTTC
CAIRPDISGYTF
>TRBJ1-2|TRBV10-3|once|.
TGTGCCATCAGTGACCTTCCTTCCGGGACTCCATATGGCTACACCTTC
CAISDLPSGTPYGYTF
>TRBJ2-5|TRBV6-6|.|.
TGTGCCAGCAGTTACTCGGGGGCTGGGCAAGAGACCCAGTACTTC
CASSYSGAGQETQYF
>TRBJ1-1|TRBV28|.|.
TGTGCCAGCATCTGGGGGAGGCAGAACACTGAAGCTTTCTTT
CASIWGRQNTEAFF
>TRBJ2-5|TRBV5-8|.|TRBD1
TGTGCCAGCAGCCCCTATGGACAGGGTCAAGAGACCCAGTACTTC
CASSPYGQGQETQYF
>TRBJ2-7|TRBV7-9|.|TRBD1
TGTGCCAGCAGCTTAGCCGGGACAGGGGCCTACGAGCAGTACTTC
CASSLAGTGAYEQYF
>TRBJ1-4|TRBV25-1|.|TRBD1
TGTGCCAGCAGTGAATACCCAGGGGGGGAAACTAATGAAAAACTGTTTTTT
CASSEYPGGETNEKLFF